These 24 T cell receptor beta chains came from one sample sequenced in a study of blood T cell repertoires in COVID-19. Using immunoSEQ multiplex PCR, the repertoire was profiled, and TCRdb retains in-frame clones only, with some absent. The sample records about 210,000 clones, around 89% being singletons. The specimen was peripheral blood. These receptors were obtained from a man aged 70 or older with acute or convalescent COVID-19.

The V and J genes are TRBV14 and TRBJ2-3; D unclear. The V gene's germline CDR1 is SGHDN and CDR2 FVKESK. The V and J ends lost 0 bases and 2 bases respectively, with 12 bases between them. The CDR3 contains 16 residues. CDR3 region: CASSQDKTLVTDTQYF. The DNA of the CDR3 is TGTGCCAGCAGCCAAGATAAGACTCTCGTCACAGATACGCAGTATTTT.

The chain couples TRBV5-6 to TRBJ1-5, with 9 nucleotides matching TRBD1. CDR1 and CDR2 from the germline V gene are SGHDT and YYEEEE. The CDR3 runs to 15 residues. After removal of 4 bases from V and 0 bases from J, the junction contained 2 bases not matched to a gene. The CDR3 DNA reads TGTGCCAGCAGCCGGACAGGGGCTAGCAATCAGCCCCAGCATTTT. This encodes CASSRTGASNQPQHF.

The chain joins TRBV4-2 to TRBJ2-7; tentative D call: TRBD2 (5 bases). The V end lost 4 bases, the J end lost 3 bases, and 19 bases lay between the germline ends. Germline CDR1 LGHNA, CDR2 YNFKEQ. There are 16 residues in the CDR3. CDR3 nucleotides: TGTGCCAGCAGCCGGATATCAGTCCCTGGGAGCTACGAGCAGTACTTC. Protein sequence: CASSRISVPGSYEQYF.

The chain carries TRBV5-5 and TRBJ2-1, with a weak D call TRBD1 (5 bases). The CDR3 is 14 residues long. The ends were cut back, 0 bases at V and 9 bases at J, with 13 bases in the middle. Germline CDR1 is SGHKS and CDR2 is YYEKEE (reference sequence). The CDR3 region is CASSLGIGVGEQFF. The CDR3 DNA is TGTGCCAGCAGCTTGGGGATAGGGGTTGGTGAGCAGTTCTTC. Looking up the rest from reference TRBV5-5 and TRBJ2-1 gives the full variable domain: DAGVTQSPTHLIKTRGQQVTLRCSPISGHKSVSWYQQVLGQGPQFIFQYYEKEERGRGNFPDRFSARQFPNYSSELNVNALLLGDSALYLCASSLGIGVGEQFFGPGTRLTVL.

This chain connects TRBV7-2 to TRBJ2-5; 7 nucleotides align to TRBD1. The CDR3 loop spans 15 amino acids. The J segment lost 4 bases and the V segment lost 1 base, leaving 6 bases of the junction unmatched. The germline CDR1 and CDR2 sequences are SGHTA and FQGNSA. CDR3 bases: TGTGCCAGCAGCTTAGGGGCAGGGGGACGAGAGACCCAGTACTTC. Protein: CASSLGAGGRETQYF.

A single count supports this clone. The CDR3 protein is CASSQDLKVAGQANVLTF. The CDR3 nucleotides are TGTGCCAGCAGCCAAGATTTGAAGGTGGCAGGGCAGGCCAACGTCCTGACTTTC. The chain couples TRBV3-1 (or the pseudogene TRBV3-2) to TRBJ2-6, with a possible D match to TRBD1 (5 bases). Germline V gene data show CDR1 as LGHDT and CDR2 as YNNKEL (reference sequence). Trimming left V 0 bases short and J 6 bases short, with 18 bases between. The CDR3 totals 18 residues.

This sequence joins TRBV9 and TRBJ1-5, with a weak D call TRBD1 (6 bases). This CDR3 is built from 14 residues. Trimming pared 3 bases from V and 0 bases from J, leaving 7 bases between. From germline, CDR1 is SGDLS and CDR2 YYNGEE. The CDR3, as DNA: TGTGCCAGCAGCGAGGGGGTTAGCAATCAGCCCCAGCATTTT. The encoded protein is CASSEGVSNQPQHF.

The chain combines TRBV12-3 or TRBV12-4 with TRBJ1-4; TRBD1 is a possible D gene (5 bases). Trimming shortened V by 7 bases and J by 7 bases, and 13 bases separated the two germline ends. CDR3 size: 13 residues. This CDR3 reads CASTPAGVEKLFF. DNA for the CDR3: TGTGCCAGCACTCCAGCGGGGGTTGAAAAACTGTTTTTT.

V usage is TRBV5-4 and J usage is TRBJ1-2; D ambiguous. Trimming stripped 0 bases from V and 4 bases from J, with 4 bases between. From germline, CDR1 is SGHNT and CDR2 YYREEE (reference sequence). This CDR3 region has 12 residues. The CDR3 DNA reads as TGTGCCAGCAGCTTGGACGGCTATGGCTACACCTTC. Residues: CASSLDGYGYTF.

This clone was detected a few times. The CDR3 DNA follows: TGTGCCAGCAGTCCAACATCATCCGCTAGCGGCCAAGAGACCCAGTACTTC. The encoded protein is CASSPTSSASGQETQYF. The chain carries TRBV28 and TRBJ2-5; 7 positions agree with TRBD2. Per germline, CDR1 MDHEN and CDR2 SYDVKM. CDR3 length: 17 residues. V shed 5 bases and J 1 base; nucleotides not matched to a gene: 13.

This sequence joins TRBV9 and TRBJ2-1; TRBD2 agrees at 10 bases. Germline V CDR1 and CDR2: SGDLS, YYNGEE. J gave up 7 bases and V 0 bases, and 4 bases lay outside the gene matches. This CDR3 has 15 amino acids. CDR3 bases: TGTGCCAGCAGCGTAGCTAGCGGGAGATGGAATGAGCAGTTCTTC. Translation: CASSVASGRWNEQFF. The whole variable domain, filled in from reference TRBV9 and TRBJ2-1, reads DSGVTQTPKHLITATGQRVTLRCSPRSGDLSVYWYQQSLDQGLQFLIQYYNGEERAKGNILERFSAQQFPDLHSELNLSSLELGDSALYFCASSVASGRWNEQFFGPGTRLTVL.

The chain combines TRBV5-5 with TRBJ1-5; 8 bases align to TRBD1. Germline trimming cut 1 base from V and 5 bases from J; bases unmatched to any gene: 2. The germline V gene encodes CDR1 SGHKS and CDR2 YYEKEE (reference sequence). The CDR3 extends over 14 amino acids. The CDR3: CASSLTGGHQPQHF. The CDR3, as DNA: TGTGCCAGCAGCTTGACAGGGGGTCATCAGCCCCAGCATTTT.

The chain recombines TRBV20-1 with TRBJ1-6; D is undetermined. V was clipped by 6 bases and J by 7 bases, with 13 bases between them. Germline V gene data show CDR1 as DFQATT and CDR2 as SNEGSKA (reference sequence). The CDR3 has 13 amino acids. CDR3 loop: CSASQNLNSPLHF. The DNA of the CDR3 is TGCAGTGCCAGTCAAAACTTAAATTCACCCCTCCACTTT.

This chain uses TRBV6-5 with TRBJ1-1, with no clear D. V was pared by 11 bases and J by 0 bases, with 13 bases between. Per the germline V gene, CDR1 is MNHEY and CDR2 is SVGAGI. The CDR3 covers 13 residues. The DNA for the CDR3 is TGTGCCGTACGGGAAACCATGAACACTGAAGCTTTCTTT. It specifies CAVRETMNTEAFF.

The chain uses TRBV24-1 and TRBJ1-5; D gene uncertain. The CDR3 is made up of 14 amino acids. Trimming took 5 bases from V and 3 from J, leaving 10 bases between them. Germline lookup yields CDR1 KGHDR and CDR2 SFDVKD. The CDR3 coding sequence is TGTGCCACCAGTGTTGGCGGAAACAATCAGCCCCAGCATTTT. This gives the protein CATSVGGNNQPQHF.

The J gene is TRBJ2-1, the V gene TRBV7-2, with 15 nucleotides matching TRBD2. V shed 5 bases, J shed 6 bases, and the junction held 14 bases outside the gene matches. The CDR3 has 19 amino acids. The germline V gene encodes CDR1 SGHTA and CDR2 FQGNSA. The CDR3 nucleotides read TGTGCCAGCAGCCGGACAGGTACCGGGACTAGCGGGAGGACCAATGAGCAGTTCTTC. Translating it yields CASSRTGTGTSGRTNEQFF.

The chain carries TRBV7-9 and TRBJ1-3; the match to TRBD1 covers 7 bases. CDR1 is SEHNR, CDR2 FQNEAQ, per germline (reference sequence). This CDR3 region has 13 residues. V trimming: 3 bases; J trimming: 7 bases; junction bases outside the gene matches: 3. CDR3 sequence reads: CASSFDRANTIYF. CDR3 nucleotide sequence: TGTGCCAGCAGCTTCGACAGGGCTAACACCATATATTTT.

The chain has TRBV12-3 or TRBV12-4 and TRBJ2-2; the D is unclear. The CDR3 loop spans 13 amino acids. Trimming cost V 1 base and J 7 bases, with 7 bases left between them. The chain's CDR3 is CASSLVAGGELFF. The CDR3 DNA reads TGTGCCAGCAGTTTAGTAGCCGGCGGGGAGCTGTTTTTT.

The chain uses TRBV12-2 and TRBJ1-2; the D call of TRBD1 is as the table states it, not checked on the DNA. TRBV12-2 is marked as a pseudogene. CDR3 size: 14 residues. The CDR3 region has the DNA TGTGCAAGTCGCGGAACCGGGACAGGGTTTGGCTACACCTTC. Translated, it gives CASRGTGTGFGYTF.

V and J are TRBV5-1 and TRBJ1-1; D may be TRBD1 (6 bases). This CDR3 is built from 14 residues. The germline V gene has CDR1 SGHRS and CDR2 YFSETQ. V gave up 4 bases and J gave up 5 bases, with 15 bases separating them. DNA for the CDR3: TGCGCCAGCAGCCCGGATGGGGGCTTAACTGAAGCTTTCTTT. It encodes CASSPDGGLTEAFF.

In DNA, the CDR3 is TGTGCCACCCACCGGGGGGAGACTGAAGCTTTCTTT. Its protein is CATHRGETEAFF. The chain uses TRBV28 and TRBJ1-1; TRBD1 is a possible D gene (5 bases). This CDR3 is built from 12 residues. Trimming stripped 10 bases from V and 5 bases from J, with 14 bases between. The germline gives CDR1 MDHEN, CDR2 SYDVKM.

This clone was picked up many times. CDR3 DNA sequence: TGTGCCAGCAGTACTCACCGGGACGCAATACAGGGCGAGCAGTACTTC. It encodes CASSTHRDAIQGEQYF. This rearrangement joins TRBV25-1 to TRBJ2-7; tentative D call: TRBD1 (6 bases). The CDR3 spans 16 residues. CDR1 and CDR2 from the germline V gene are MGHDK and SYGVNS. V lost 5 bases to trimming and J lost 6 bases, with 23 bases between them.

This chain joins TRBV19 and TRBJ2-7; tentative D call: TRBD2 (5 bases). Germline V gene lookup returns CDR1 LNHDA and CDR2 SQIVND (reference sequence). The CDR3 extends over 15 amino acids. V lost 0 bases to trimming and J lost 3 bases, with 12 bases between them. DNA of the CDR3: TGTGCCAGTAGTATAGAAGCAGGACTCCTCTACGAGCAGTACTTC. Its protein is CASSIEAGLLYEQYF.

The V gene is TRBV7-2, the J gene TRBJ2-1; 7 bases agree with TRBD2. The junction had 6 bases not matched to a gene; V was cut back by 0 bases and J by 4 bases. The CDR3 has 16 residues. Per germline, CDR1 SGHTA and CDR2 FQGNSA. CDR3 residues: CASSLAGGGSYNEQFF. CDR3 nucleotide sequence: TGTGCCAGCAGCTTAGCGGGGGGAGGGTCATACAATGAGCAGTTCTTC. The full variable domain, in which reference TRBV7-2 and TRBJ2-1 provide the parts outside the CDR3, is GAGVSQSPSNKVTEKGKDVELRCDPISGHTALYWYRQSLGQGLEFLIYFQGNSAPDKSGLPSDRFSAERTGGSVSTLTIQRTQQEDSAVYLCASSLAGGGSYNEQFFGPGTRLTVL.